The TCR beta chain described here comes from a study of chemoradiotherapy in HPV16-positive cancers. The data were produced by immunoSEQ multiplex PCR, yet TCRdb's version contains in-frame clones alone and is incomplete. This table holds 15,000 to 20,000 clones, around 84% found once. The V segment lost 9 bases and the J segment 9 bases; nucleotides outside the gene matches: 7. The CDR3 sequence is 13 residues long. Per germline, CDR1 MDHEN and CDR2 SYDVKM. Notes on the study in general: Only a couple of HPV16-positive patients supplied the functional HPV-specificity definition. In HPV16-positive patients, HPV-responsive T-cell expansion tracked better recurrence-free survival.

Of note for this clone: Its specificity is not known.

The rearrangement joins TRBV28 to TRBJ1-6, with TRBD1 matching 8 bases. The clonotype was recovered from a human donor with HPV-associated anogenital cancer. The sample was blood, taken from a patient who underwent chemoradiotherapy. This CDR3 reads CASLTGDGSPLHF. CDR3 sequence (DNA): TGTGCCAGTTTGACAGGGGACGGTTCACCCCTCCACTTT.